The rows below give T cell receptor beta chains drawn from one sample of a study of T cells in Graves' hyperthyroidism and ophthalmopathy. In TCRdb, the multiplex PCR reads were re-called with MiXCR into one record per CDR3 protein. Here the sample spans 500,000 or so distinct CDR3 sequences, 17% being singletons. Sequenced material: blood. All receptors come from a woman under 30 with Graves' ophthalmopathy. Both conserved end residues are part of each CDR3. D genes are given only for firm matches. Expanded clones are given a class, and other clones once, few, many or no size at all.

J	length	V	size	D	CDR3	DNA
TRBJ2-6	16	TRBV5-5	few	NA	CASSPLAFSGANVLTF	TGTGCCAGCAGCCCCCTTGCGTTCTCTGGGGCCAACGTCCTGACTTTC
TRBJ2-7	13	TRBV7-8	many	TRBD1	CASRGQGSVEQYF	TGTGCCAGCAGGGGACAGGGGAGCGTCGAGCAGTACTTC
TRBJ1-5	18	TRBV12-3/TRBV12-4	many	TRBD1	CASSDFAGSRGPNQPQHF	TGTGCCAGCAGTGACTTCGCGGGGTCCAGGGGGCCAAATCAGCCCCAGCATTTT
TRBJ1-2	15	TRBV6-4	few	NA	CASSMDRYSNYGYTF	TGTGCCAGCAGTATGGACAGATACTCTAACTATGGCTACACCTTC
TRBJ2-7	16	TRBV28	NA	NA	CASSFSLAFISYEQYF	TGTGCCAGCAGTTTTTCACTAGCCTTTATCTCCTACGAGCAGTACTTC
TRBJ1-2	17	TRBV4-2	few	TRBD1	CASSQAGRQGSNYGYTF	TGTGCCAGCAGCCAAGCCGGAAGACAGGGCTCTAACTATGGCTACACCTTC
TRBJ1-1	13	TRBV30	many	TRBD1	CACLGTGPTEAFF	TGTGCCTGCCTGGGGACAGGGCCGACTGAAGCTTTCTTT
TRBJ1-5	14	TRBV16	few	NA	CASSQQERNQPQHF	TGTGCCAGCAGCCAGCAGGAACGCAATCAGCCCCAGCATTTT
TRBJ1-2	15	TRBV12-3/TRBV12-4	many	TRBD1	CASSLTVGTGYGYTF	TGTGCCAGCAGCTTAACGGTCGGGACAGGGTATGGCTACACCTTC
TRBJ2-6	17	TRBV3-1	few	NA	CASSQDNGGTGANVLTF	TGTGCCAGCAGCCAAGATAATGGGGGAACCGGGGCCAACGTCCTGACTTTC
TRBJ2-1	12	TRBV6-1	few	NA	CASSSGFDEQFF	TGTGCCAGCAGTTCGGGGTTCGATGAGCAGTTCTTC
TRBJ1-4	13	TRBV4-3	few	NA	CASSQDRPGKLFF	TGCGCCAGCAGCCAAGATCGGCCAGGAAAACTGTTTTTT
TRBJ2-2	15	TRBV27	many	NA	CASRETTVGAGELFF	TGTGCCAGCAGAGAGACTACAGTCGGTGCCGGGGAGCTGTTTTTT
TRBJ2-7	15	TRBV28	many	TRBD2	CASSLRGGRAGEQYF	TGTGCCAGCAGTTTGCGCGGGGGACGGGCTGGCGAGCAGTACTTC
TRBJ2-3	15	TRBV5-1	NA	TRBD2	CASSGGLANTDTQYF	TGCGCCAGCAGCGGGGGACTAGCCAACACAGATACGCAGTATTTT
TRBJ1-1	14	TRBV6-1	few	NA	CASSESGGWTEAFF	TGTGCCAGCAGTGAATCCGGCGGTTGGACTGAAGCTTTCTTT
TRBJ2-6	19	TRBV6-6	many	NA	CASSYSGHPSRSGANVLTF	TGTGCCAGCAGTTACTCGGGACACCCATCGAGGTCCGGGGCCAACGTCCTGACTTTC
TRBJ1-1	14	TRBV27	many	TRBD1	CASSWTGSNTEAFF	TGTGCCAGCAGTTGGACAGGGTCGAACACTGAAGCTTTCTTT
TRBJ2-7	18	TRBV15	few	TRBD2	CATSSRYIAGGPAYEQYF	TGTGCCACCAGCAGCCGGTATATAGCGGGAGGGCCGGCCTACGAGCAGTACTTC
TRBJ2-6	18	TRBV27	NA	NA	CASSDVARGNSGANVLTF	TGTGCCAGCAGTGACGTCGCGAGGGGGAACTCTGGGGCCAACGTCCTGACTTTC
TRBJ1-2	16	TRBV2	few	NA	CASSFDTAILHYGYTF	TGTGCCAGCAGCTTCGACACGGCCATACTCCACTATGGCTACACCTTC
TRBJ2-6	14	TRBV19	NA	NA	CASCQGTGANVLTF	TGTGCCAGCTGTCAGGGGACTGGGGCCAACGTCCTGACTTTC
TRBJ1-1	13	TRBV10-3	NA	NA	CAISQGLNTEAFF	TGTGCCATCTCCCAGGGGCTGAACACTGAAGCTTTCTTT
TRBJ2-7	14	TRBV7-2	NA	TRBD2	CASSFTSGSYEQYF	TGTGCCAGCAGCTTCACTAGCGGCTCCTACGAGCAGTACTTC
TRBJ2-5	11	TRBV7-2	many	NA	CASAQRETQYF	TGTGCCAGCGCCCAGAGGGAGACCCAGTACTTC
TRBJ1-1	15	TRBV4-1	many	NA	CASSQVLALGTEAFF	TGCGCCAGCAGCCAAGTGCTGGCACTAGGAACTGAAGCTTTCTTT
TRBJ2-3	13	TRBV30	few	TRBD2	CAWTTGGADTQYF	TGTGCCTGGACGACGGGGGGGGCAGATACGCAGTATTTT
TRBJ2-7	15	TRBV27	few	TRBD1	CASRLPGTDSYEQYF	TGTGCCAGCAGACTCCCCGGGACAGATTCCTACGAGCAGTACTTC
TRBJ1-2	14	TRBV2	many	TRBD1	CASSETGGVYGYTF	TGTGCCAGCAGTGAGACAGGGGGGGTTTACGGCTACACCTTC
TRBJ1-1	12	TRBV2	many	TRBD1	CATFDRGTEAFF	TGTGCCACCTTTGACAGGGGGACTGAAGCTTTCTTT
TRBJ2-7	14	TRBV12-3/TRBV12-4	NA	NA	CASRLGGASYEQYF	TGTGCCAGCAGGCTAGGGGGGGCTTCCTACGAGCAGTACTTC
TRBJ2-7	12	TRBV27	NA	NA	CASRRGDYEQYF	TGTGCCAGCAGGAGGGGGGATTACGAGCAGTACTTC
TRBJ2-3	14	TRBV24-1	many	TRBD2	CATRASGSTDTQYF	TGTGCCACCAGGGCTAGCGGGTCGACAGATACGCAGTATTTT
TRBJ2-7	16	TRBV20-1	many	TRBD2	CSASAPSGGLTYEQYF	TGCAGTGCTAGTGCCCCTAGCGGGGGCTTAACCTACGAGCAGTACTTC
TRBJ2-6	16	TRBV2	few	NA	CASSETGGATQAVLTF	TGTGCCAGCAGTGAAACAGGCGGGGCAACACAGGCCGTCCTGACTTTC